The sequence of this T cell receptor (beta chain) was determined in a study of T-cell memory formation after mild COVID-19. Germline V gene lookup returns CDR1 SGHTA and CDR2 FQGTGA. The CDR3 runs to 16 residues. V was clipped by 2 bases and J by 2 bases, with 14 bases between them. TCRdb redid the calling of the 5' RACE reads with MiXCR, one entry per CDR3 protein. The sample shows 250,000 to 400,000 distinct CDR3 sequences, over 11% of them seen only once. The specimen was PBMCs or a T cell subset sorted from them (not recorded which). The receptor was derived from a young man who had mild COVID-19 (a few samples of this study predate the infection). Cell type and time point are not known. This chain joins TRBV7-3 and TRBJ2-3, with D perhaps TRBD1 (5 bases). CDR3 amino acids: CASSLHNGANTDTQYF. For the CDR3, the DNA is TGTGCCAGCAGCTTACACAATGGGGCAAACACAGATACGCAGTATTTT.